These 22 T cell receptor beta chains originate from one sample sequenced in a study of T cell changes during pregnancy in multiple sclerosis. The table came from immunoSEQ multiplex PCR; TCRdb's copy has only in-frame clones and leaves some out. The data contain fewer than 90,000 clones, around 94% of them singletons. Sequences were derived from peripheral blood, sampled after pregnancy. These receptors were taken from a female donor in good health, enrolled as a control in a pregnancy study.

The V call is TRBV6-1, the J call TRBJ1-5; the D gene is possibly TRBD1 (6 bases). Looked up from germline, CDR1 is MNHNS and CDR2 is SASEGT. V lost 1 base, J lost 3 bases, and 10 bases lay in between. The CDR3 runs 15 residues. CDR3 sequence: CASSEGGRPNQPQHF. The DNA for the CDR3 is TGTGCCAGCAGTGAAGGGGGGCGCCCCAATCAGCCCCAGCATTTT.

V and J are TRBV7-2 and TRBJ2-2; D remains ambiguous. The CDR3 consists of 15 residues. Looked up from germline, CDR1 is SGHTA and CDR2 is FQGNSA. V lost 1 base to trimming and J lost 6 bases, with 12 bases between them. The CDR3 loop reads CASSLVRTVAGELFF. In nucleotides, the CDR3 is TGTGCCAGCAGCTTAGTGCGTACAGTGGCCGGGGAGCTGTTTTTT.

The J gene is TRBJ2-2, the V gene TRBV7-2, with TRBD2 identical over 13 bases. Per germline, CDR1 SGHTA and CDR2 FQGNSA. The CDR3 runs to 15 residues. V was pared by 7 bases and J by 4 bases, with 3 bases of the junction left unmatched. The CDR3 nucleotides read TGTGCCAGCAAACTAGCGGGAGGGAGCACCGGGGAGCTGTTTTTT. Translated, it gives CASKLAGGSTGELFF.

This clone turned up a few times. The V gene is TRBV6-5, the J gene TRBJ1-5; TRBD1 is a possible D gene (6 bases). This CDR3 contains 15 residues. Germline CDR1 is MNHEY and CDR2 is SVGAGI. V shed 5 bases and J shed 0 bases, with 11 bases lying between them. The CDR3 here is CASSISGVSNQPQHF. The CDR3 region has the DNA TGTGCCAGCAGTATCTCAGGGGTTAGCAATCAGCCCCAGCATTTT.

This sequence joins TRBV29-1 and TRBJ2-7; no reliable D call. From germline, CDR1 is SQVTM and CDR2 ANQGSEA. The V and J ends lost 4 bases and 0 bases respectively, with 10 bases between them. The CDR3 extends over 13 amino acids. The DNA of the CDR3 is TGCAGCGTTGGGCCTCCGAACTCCTACGAGCAGTACTTC. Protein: CSVGPPNSYEQYF.

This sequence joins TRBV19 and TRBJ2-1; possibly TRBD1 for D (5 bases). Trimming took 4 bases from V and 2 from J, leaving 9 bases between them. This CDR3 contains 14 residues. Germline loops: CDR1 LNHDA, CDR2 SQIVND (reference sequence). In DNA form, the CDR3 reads TGTGCCAGTAGTAACAGACAGACCTACAATGAGCAGTTCTTC. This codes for CASSNRQTYNEQFF. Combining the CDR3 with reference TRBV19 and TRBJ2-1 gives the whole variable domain DGGITQSPKYLFRKEGQNVTLSCEQNLNHDAMYWYRQDPGQGLRLIYYSQIVNDFQKGDIAEGYSVSREKKESFPLTVTSAQKNPTAFYLCASSNRQTYNEQFFGPGTRLTVL.

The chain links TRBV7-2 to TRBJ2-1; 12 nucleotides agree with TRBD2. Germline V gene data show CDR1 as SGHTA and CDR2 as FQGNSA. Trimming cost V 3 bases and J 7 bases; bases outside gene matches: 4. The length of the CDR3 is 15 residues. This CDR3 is CASSFGLAGRNEQFF. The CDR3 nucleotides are TGTGCCAGCAGCTTCGGACTAGCGGGAAGGAATGAGCAGTTCTTC.

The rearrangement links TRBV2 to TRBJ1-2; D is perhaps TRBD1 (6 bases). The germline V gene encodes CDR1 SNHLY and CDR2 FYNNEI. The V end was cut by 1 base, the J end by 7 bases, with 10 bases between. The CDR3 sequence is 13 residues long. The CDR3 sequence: CASSEEAGVGYTF. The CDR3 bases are TGTGCCAGCAGTGAAGAGGCAGGGGTTGGCTACACCTTC.

The DNA for the CDR3 is TGTGCCATCAGTGGAACTGACAGGGGTGGCTACACCTTC. Its translation: CAISGTDRGGYTF. This chain links TRBV10-3 with TRBJ1-2; 8 positions match TRBD1. Trimming took 4 bases from V and 7 from J; bases not matched to a gene: 5. Germline-derived CDR1 and CDR2 are ENHRY and SYGVKD. The CDR3 runs 13 residues.

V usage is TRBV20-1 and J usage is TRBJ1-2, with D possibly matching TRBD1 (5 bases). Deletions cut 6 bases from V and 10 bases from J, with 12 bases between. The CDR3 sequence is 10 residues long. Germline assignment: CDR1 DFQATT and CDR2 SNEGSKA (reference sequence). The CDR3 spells CSASRVDYTF. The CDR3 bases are TGCAGTGCCAGCAGGGTTGACTACACCTTC.

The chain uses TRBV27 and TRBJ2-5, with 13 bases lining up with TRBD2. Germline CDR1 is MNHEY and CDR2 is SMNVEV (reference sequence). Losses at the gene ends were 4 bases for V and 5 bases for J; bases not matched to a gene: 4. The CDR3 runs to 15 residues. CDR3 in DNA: TGTGCCAGCAGTTCCGGGACTAGCGGGACGGAGACCCAGTACTTC. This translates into CASSSGTSGTETQYF.

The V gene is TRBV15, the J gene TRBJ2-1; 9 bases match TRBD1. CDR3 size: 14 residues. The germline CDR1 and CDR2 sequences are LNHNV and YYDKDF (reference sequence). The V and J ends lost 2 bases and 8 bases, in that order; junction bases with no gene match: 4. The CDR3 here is CATSRRTGDDEQFF. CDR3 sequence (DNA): TGTGCCACCAGCAGACGGACAGGGGACGATGAGCAGTTCTTC.

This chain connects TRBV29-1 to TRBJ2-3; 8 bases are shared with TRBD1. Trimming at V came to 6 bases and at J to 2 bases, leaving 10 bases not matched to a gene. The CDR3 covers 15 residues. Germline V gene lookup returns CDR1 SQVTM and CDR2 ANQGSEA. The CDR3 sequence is CSVKKDRADTDTQYF. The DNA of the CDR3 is TGCAGCGTAAAAAAGGACAGGGCGGACACAGATACGCAGTATTTT.

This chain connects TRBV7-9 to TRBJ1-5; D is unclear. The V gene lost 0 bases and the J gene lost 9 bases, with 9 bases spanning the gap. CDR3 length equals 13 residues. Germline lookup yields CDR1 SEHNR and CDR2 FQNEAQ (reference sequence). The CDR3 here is CASSLASRGPQHF. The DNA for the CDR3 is TGTGCCAGCAGCTTAGCATCCCGGGGGCCCCAGCATTTT. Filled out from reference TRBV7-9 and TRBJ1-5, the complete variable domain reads DTGVSQNPRHKITKRGQNVTFRCDPISEHNRLYWYRQTLGQGPEFLTYFQNEAQLEKSRLLSDRFSAERPKGSFSTLEIQRTEQGDSAMYLCASSLASRGPQHFGDGTRLSIL.

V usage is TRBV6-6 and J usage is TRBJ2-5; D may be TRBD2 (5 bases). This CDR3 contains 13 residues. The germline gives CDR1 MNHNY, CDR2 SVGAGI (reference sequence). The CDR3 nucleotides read TGTGCTCATAGCGACTTTAAGTTGGAGACCCAGTACTTC. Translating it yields CAHSDFKLETQYF.

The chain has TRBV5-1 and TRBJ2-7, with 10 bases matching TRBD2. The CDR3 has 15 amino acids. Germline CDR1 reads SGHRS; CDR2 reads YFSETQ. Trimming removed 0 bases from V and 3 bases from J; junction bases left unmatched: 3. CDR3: CASSLGSGRSYEQYF. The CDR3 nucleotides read TGCGCCAGCAGCTTGGGTAGCGGGAGGAGCTACGAGCAGTACTTC.

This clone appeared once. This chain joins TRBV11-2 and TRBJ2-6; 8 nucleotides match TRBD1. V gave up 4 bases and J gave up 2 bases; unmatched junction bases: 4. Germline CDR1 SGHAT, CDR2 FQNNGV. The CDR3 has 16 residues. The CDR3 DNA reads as TGTGCCAGCAGCTGGACAGGGCGCCCTGGGGCCAACGTCCTGACTTTC. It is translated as CASSWTGRPGANVLTF.

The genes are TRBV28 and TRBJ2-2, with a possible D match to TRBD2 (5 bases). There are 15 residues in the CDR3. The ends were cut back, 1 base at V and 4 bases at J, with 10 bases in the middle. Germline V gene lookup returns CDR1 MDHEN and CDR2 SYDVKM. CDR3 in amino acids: CASSLYPAGTGELFF. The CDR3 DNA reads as TGTGCCAGCAGTTTATATCCCGCGGGCACCGGGGAGCTGTTTTTT.

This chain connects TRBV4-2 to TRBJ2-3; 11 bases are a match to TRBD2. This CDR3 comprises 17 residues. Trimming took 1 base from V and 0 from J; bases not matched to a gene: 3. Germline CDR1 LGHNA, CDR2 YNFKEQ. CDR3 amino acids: CASSQGTSGGSTDTQYF. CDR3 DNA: TGTGCCAGCAGCCAAGGTACTAGCGGGGGAAGCACAGATACGCAGTATTTT.

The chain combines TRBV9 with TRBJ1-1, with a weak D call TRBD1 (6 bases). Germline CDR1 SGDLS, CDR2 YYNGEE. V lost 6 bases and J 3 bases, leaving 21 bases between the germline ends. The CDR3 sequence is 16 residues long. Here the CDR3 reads CASTKGDHRVDTEAFF. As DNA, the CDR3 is TGTGCCAGCACTAAGGGGGATCATAGGGTGGACACTGAAGCTTTCTTT.

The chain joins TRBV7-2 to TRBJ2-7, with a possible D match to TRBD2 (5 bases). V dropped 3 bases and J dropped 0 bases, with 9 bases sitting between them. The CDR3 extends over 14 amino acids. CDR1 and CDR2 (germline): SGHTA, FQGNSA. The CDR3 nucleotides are TGTGCCAGCAGCTTCGCAGCGGCCTCCTACGAGCAGTACTTC. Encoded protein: CASSFAAASYEQYF. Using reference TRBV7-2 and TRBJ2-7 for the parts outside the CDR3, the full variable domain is GAGVSQSPSNKVTEKGKDVELRCDPISGHTALYWYRQSLGQGLEFLIYFQGNSAPDKSGLPSDRFSAERTGGSVSTLTIQRTQQEDSAVYLCASSFAAASYEQYFGPGTRLTVT.

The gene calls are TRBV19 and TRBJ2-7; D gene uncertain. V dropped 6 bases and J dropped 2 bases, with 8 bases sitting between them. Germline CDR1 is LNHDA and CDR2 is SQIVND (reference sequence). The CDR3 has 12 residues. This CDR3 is CASSPNPYEQYF. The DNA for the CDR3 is TGTGCCAGTAGCCCAAATCCCTACGAGCAGTACTTC.